The rows below give T cell receptor beta chains drawn from one sample of a study of cytomegalovirus exposure and HLA in healthy donors. The data were produced by immunoSEQ multiplex PCR, yet TCRdb's version contains in-frame clones alone and is incomplete. Of 150,000 to 200,000 clones listed, around three quarters were seen once; the top ten hold under 2.5%. The sequenced material came from PBMCs. The origin of the receptors is a woman aged 25 to 45 in good health and CMV-seropositive. Both conserved end residues are part of each CDR3. D genes are given only for firm matches. Expanded clones are given a class, and other clones once, few, many or no size at all.

J: TRBJ1-1
D: .
size: .
V: TRBV7-9
DNA: TGTGCCAGCAGCTCAGGGGTCAGGGACACTGAAGCTTTCTTT
CDR3: CASSSGVRDTEAFF

J: TRBJ1-5
D: .
size: .
V: TRBV6-5
DNA: TGTGCCAGCAGCCCCACGGACGGGGGGCCCCAGCATTTT
CDR3: CASSPTDGGPQHF

J: TRBJ1-1
D: TRBD1
size: once
V: TRBV7-9
DNA: TGTGCCAGCAGCCCGGGACAGGGGAGGACTGAAGCTTTCTTT
CDR3: CASSPGQGRTEAFF

J: TRBJ1-6
D: .
size: once
V: TRBV9
DNA: TGTGCCAGCAGCGTGGCCGGGATAGAGAATTCACCCCTCCACTTT
CDR3: CASSVAGIENSPLHF

J: TRBJ1-1
D: .
size: .
V: TRBV27
DNA: TGTGCCAGCAGTTTATTAGGGGTGGGTGGTGACACTGAAGCTTTCTTT
CDR3: CASSLLGVGGDTEAFF

J: TRBJ1-1
D: .
size: .
V: TRBV2
DNA: TGTGCCAGCAGTGAAGCGGAGGGGACTGAAGCTTTCTTT
CDR3: CASSEAEGTEAFF

J: TRBJ2-2
D: .
size: .
V: TRBV10-1
DNA: TGCGCCAGCAGTAACAGGTTCGCCGGGGAGCTGTTTTTT
CDR3: CASSNRFAGELFF

J: TRBJ1-1
D: .
size: few
V: TRBV6-5
DNA: TGTGCCAGCAGTGGACACCTGAACACTGAAGCTTTCTTT
CDR3: CASSGHLNTEAFF

J: TRBJ2-5
D: .
size: .
V: TRBV5-4
DNA: TGTGCCAGCAGCTTTCAACTAGGACAGCCACAAGAGACCCAGTACTTC
CDR3: CASSFQLGQPQETQYF

J: TRBJ1-2
D: TRBD1
size: once
V: TRBV19
DNA: TGTGCCAGTAGGCCGGGGACAGACTACTATGGCTACACCTTC
CDR3: CASRPGTDYYGYTF

J: TRBJ2-5
D: .
size: .
V: TRBV11-2
DNA: TGTGCCAGCAGCTTAGATCGGTCGGCAGCGTTCCAAGAGACCCAGTACTTC
CDR3: CASSLDRSAAFQETQYF

J: TRBJ1-5
D: TRBD1
size: .
V: TRBV7-2
DNA: TGTGCCAGCAGCCCAGGACAGGGTTTCAATCAGCCCCAGCATTTT
CDR3: CASSPGQGFNQPQHF

J: TRBJ2-5
D: .
size: medium-sized
V: TRBV7-9
DNA: TGTGCCAGCAGCTTAGTGCAGGGGGAGACCCAGTACTTC
CDR3: CASSLVQGETQYF